This T cell receptor beta chain was identified during a study of Graves' ophthalmopathy and Graves' hyperthyroidism. Over 18 months of follow-up, stable hyperthyroidism required that no ophthalmopathy appear. The trim removed 3 bases at V and 4 bases at J, leaving 5 bases unmatched. The CDR3 sequence is 14 residues long. Germline CDR1 is MNHEY and CDR2 is SVGAGI. This clonotype was recorded once. As the template, RNA transcripts were used to amplify TCR beta CDR3 regions. First-round RT-PCR relied on HTBI primers, and a second-round multiplex PCR came next. MiXCR was run by TCRdb on the multiplex PCR reads, yielding one entry per CDR3 protein. The top ten hold more than 2.5% of the sample, which has 400,000 to 450,000 distinct CDR3 sequences, under 25% seen once.

This receptor was obtained from a woman aged 18 to 35 with stable Graves' hyperthyroidism. The sample comprised peripheral blood. The chain couples TRBV6-5 to TRBJ1-1; 7 positions agree with TRBD1. The CDR3 protein is CASSYSHRGTEAFF. In DNA, the CDR3 is TGTGCCAGCAGTTATAGTCACAGGGGCACTGAAGCTTTCTTT.